The T cell receptor beta chain under discussion was sequenced for a study of T cells after yellow fever vaccination. Study findings and constraints: High-abundance clonotypes from the bulk population could contaminate FACS-sorted repertoires. Boosting was followed by the reappearance of most primary-vaccination clones (approximately 95% CD4, 85% to 90% CD8).

The CDR3 covers 14 residues. CDR1 SGHAT and CDR2 FQNNGV come from the germline V gene. V was pared by 5 bases and J by 5 bases, with 15 bases between. Conversion of TCR transcripts into cDNA relied on 5'RACE template switching, which added a universal primer site and UMIs. MiXCR, applied by TCRdb to the 5' RACE reads, yields one record per CDR3 protein. The sample has 170,000 or so distinct CDR3 sequences; 6.2% are singletons. This clonotype was observed at least ten times. The antigen is undetermined. This TCR was sampled from a man aged 18 to 30 who received the YFV17D yellow fever vaccine. This specimen consisted of CD4+ T cells sorted from PBMCs, obtained on the day of the first yellow fever vaccination. The rearrangement uses TRBV11-2 and TRBJ2-5; D is unresolved. The CDR3 nucleotides are TGTGCCAGCAGCAGCAGGCTAGAAGTTGAGACCCAGTACTTC. This encodes CASSSRLEVETQYF.